Each of the 3 T cell receptor beta chains below was sequenced from the same sample in a study of blood T cell repertoires in COVID-19. The table came from immunoSEQ multiplex PCR; TCRdb's copy has only in-frame clones and leaves some out. The sample contains 250,000 to 350,000 clones, 65% to 85% of which appear only once. Sequencing used peripheral blood. These receptors were obtained from a human donor with COVID-19, enrolled during active disease. The donor label of this sample is uncertain.

Here the CDR3 reads CASSPIAAGGHYEQYF. DNA of the CDR3: TGTGCCAGCTCACCAATAGCAGCGGGAGGCCACTACGAGCAGTACTTC. The J gene is TRBJ2-7, the V gene TRBV18; TRBD2 matches 9 bases. With V trimmed by 2 bases and J by 3 bases, 8 bases remained unmatched. The CDR3 totals 16 residues. Germline V lookup: CDR1 KGHSH, CDR2 LQKENI.

The CDR3 coding sequence is TGTGCCAGCAGCTTGAATGCCGGGACACGTGTTGAAAAACTGTTTTTT. It encodes CASSLNAGTRVEKLFF. J is TRBJ1-4 and V is TRBV5-4, with D possibly TRBD1 on 6 matching bases. The germline V gene has CDR1 SGHNT and CDR2 YYREEE (reference sequence). This CDR3 is built from 16 residues. Trimming pared 1 base from V and 7 bases from J, leaving 17 bases between.

The chain recombines TRBV21-1 with TRBJ2-2; TRBD2 is the table's D call and was not checked against the DNA. TRBV21-1 corresponds to a pseudogene. This CDR3 is 18 amino acids long. The CDR3 DNA reads TGTGCCAGCAGCAGAGCGGGTAGCGGGAGGGCCAACACCGGGGAGCTGTTTTTT. Translated: CASSRAGSGRANTGELFF.